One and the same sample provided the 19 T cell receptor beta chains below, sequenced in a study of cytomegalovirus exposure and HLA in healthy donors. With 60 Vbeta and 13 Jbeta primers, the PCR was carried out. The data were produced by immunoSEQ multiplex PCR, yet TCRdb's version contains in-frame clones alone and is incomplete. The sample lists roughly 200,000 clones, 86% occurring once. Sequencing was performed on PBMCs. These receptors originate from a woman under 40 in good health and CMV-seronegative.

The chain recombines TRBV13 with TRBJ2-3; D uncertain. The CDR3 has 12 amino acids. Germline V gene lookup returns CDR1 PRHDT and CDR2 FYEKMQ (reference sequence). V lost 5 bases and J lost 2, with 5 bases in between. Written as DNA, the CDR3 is TGTGCCAGCAGCCCTTACACAGATACGCAGTATTTT. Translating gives CASSPYTDTQYF. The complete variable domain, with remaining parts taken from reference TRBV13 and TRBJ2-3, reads AAGVIQSPRHLIKEKRETATLKCYPIPRHDTVYWYQQGPGQDPQFLISFYEKMQSDKGSIPDRFSAQQFSDYHSELNMSSLELGDSALYFCASSPYTDTQYFGPGTRLTVL.

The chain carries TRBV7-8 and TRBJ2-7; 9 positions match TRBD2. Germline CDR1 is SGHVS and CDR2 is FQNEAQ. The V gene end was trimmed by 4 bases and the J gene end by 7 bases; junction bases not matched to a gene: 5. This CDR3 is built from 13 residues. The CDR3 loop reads CASSSGLAGEQYF. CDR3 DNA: TGTGCCAGCAGCTCGGGACTAGCTGGGGAGCAGTACTTC.

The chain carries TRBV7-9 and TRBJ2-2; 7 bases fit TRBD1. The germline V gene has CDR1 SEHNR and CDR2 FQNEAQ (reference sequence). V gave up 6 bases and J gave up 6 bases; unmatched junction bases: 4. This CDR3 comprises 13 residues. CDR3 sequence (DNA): TGTGCCAGCAGTCGGGACAGCGCCGGGGAGCTGTTTTTT. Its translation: CASSRDSAGELFF.

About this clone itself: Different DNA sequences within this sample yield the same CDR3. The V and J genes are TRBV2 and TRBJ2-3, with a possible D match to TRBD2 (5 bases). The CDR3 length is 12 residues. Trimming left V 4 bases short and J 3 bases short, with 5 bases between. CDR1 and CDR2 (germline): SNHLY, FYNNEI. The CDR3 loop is CASSAGTDTQYF. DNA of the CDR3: TGTGCCAGCAGTGCGGGGACAGATACGCAGTATTTT.

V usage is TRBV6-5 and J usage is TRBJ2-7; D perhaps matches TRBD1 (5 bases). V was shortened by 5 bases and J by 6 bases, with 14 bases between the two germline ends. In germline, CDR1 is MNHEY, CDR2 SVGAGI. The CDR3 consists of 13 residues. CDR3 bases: TGTGCCAGCAGTCCAGGGATTGCCTTCGAGCAGTACTTC. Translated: CASSPGIAFEQYF.

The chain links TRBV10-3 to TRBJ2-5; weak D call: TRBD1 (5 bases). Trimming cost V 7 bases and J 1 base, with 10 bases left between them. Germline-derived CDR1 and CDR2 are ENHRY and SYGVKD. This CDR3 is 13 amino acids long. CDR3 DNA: TGTGCCATCAAAGAAGGGGCCCAAGAGACCCAGTACTTC. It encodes CAIKEGAQETQYF.

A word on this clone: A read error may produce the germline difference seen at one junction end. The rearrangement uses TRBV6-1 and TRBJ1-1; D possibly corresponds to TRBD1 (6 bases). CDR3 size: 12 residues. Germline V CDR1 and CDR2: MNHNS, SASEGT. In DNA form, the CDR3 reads TGTGCCAGCAGGGCAGGGGCCGCCGAGGGGGTCTTT. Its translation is CASRAGAAEGVF.

CDR3 in DNA: TGTGCCAGCAGTGAAGGAGGGCTGAGCAATCAGCCCCAGCATTTT. This codes for CASSEGGLSNQPQHF. The chain uses TRBV6-1 and TRBJ1-5; D gene ambiguous. Germline CDR1 MNHNS, CDR2 SASEGT. This CDR3 has 15 amino acids. Trimming took off 1 base at V and 1 base at J, with 8 bases between the two ends.

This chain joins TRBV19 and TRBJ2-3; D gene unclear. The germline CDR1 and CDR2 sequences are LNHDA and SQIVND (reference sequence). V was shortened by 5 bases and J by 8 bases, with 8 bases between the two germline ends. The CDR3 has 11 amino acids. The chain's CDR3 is CASSAGGTQYF. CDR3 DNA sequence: TGTGCCAGTAGTGCTGGCGGTACGCAGTATTTT. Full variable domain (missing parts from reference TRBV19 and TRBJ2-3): DGGITQSPKYLFRKEGQNVTLSCEQNLNHDAMYWYRQDPGQGLRLIYYSQIVNDFQKGDIAEGYSVSREKKESFPLTVTSAQKNPTAFYLCASSAGGTQYFGPGTRLTVL.

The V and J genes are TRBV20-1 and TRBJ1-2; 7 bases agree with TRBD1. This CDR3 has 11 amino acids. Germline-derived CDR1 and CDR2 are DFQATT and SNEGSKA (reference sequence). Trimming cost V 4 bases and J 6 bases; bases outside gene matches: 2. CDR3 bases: TGCAGTGCTAAGACAGGGCATGGCTACACCTTC. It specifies CSAKTGHGYTF.

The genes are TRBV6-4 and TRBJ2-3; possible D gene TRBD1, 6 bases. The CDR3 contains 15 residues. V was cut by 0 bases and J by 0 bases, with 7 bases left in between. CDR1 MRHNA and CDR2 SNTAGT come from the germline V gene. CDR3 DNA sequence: TGTGCCAGCAGTGACTCGGGGGCCAGCACAGATACGCAGTATTTT. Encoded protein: CASSDSGASTDTQYF.

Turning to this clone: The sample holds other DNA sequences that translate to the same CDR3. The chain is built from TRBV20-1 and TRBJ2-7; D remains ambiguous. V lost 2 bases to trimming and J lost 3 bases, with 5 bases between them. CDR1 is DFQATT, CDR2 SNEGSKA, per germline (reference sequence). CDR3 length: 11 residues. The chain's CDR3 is CSARRGYEQYF. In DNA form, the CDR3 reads TGCAGTGCTAGACGAGGCTACGAGCAGTACTTC.

CDR3 protein: CASSTSSGGPGETQYF. CDR3 sequence (DNA): TGCGCCAGCAGCACCTCTAGCGGGGGGCCCGGGGAGACCCAGTACTTC. The V gene is TRBV5-1, the J gene TRBJ2-5, with 11 bases that match TRBD2. CDR1 is SGHRS and CDR2 is YFSETQ in the germline V gene. V lost 4 bases to trimming and J lost 5 bases; unmatched junction nucleotides: 10. The CDR3 extends over 16 amino acids.

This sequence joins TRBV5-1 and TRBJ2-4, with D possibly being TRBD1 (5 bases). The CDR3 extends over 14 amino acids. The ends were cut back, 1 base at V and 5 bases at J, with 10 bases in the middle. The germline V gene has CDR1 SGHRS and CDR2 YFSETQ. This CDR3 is CASSLNAGQNIQYF. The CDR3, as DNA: TGCGCCAGCAGCTTGAATGCAGGGCAAAACATTCAGTACTTC.

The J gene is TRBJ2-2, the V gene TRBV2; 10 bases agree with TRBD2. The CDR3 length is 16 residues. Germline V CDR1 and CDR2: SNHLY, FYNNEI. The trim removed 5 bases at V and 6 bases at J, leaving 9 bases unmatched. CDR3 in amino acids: CASSPVPSGGSGELFF. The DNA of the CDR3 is TGTGCCAGCAGTCCCGTTCCTAGCGGGGGATCCGGGGAGCTGTTTTTT. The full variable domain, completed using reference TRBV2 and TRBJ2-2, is EPEVTQTPSHQVTQMGQEVILRCVPISNHLYFYWYRQILGQKVEFLVSFYNNEISEKSEIFDDQFSVERPDGSNFTLKIRSTKLEDSAMYFCASSPVPSGGSGELFFGEGSRLTVL.

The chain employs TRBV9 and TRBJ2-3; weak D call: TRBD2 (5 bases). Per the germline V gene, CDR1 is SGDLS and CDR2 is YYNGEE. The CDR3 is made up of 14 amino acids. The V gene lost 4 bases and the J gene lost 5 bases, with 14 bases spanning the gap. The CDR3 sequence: CASSSLDWGDTQYF. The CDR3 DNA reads TGTGCCAGCAGCTCCCTGGACTGGGGAGATACGCAGTATTTT.

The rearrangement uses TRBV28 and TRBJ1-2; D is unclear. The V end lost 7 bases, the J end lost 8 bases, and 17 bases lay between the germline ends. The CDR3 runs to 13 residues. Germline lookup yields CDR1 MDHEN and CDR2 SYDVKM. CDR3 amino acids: CASTPGEPWGYTF. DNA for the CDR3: TGTGCCAGCACCCCCGGGGAACCTTGGGGCTACACCTTC.

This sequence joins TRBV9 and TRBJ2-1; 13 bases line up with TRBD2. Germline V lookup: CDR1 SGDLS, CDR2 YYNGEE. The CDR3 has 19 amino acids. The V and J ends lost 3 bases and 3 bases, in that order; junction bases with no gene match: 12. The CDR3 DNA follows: TGTGCCAGCAGCGCCGAGACGGGACTAGCGGGAATGCTCTACAATGAGCAGTTCTTC. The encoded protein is CASSAETGLAGMLYNEQFF.

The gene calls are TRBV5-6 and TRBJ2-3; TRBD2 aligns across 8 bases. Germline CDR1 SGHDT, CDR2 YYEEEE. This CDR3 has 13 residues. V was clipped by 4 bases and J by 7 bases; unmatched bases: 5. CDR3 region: CASSRGGANTQYF. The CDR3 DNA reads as TGTGCCAGCAGCCGGGGGGGTGCCAATACGCAGTATTTT.